What follows is one T cell receptor (beta chain) and its context. The sample is drawn from a study of blood T cell repertoires in COVID-19. Study background: Whether acute or convalescent, the COVID-19 samples came from the United States, Italy and Spain. In each case, the material was cDNA or gDNA derived from T cells, B-cell-depleted T cells, or PBMCs.

The germline CDR1 and CDR2 sequences are SGHDN and FVKESK. V was cut by 3 bases and J by 3 bases, with 6 bases left in between. The CDR3 loop spans 14 amino acids. TCRdb's copy holds only in-frame clones and misses some; the assay was immunoSEQ multiplex PCR. The sample consists of 70,000 to 95,000 clones, over 80% of them appearing once. This chain joins TRBV14 and TRBJ1-6, with D possibly being TRBD1 (5 bases). The source is a woman in her fifties or sixties in a cohort sampled during active COVID-19. The sequenced sample was peripheral blood. CDR3 nucleotide sequence: TGTGCCAGCAGCCATCAGGGCTATAATTCACCCCTCCACTTT. It encodes CASSHQGYNSPLHF.